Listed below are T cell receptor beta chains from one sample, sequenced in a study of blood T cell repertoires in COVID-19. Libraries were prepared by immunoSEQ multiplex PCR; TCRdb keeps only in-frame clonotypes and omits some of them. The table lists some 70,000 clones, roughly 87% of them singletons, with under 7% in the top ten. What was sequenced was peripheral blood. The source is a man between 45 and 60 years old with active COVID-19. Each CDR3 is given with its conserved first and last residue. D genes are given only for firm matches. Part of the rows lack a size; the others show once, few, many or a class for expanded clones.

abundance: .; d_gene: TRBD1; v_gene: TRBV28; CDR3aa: CASSSLRGLLGYTF
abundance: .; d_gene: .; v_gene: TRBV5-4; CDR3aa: CASSLYGAFYTF
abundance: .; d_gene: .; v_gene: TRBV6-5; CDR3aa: CASVASSGNTIYF
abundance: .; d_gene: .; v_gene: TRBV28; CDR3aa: CASSSPSAGIENPYGYTF
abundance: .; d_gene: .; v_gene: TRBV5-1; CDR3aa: CASSLDSGTTEAFF
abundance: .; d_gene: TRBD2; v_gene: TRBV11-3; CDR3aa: CASSLAAGATGELFF
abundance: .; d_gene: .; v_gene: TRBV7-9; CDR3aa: CASSLRRAGRDAYGYTF
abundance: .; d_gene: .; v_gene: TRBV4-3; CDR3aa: CASSPSRGTNKAFF
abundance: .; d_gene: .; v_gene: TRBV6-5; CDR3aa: CASMRSPEAFF
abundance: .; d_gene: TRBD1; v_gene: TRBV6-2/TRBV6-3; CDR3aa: CASSYQGTGEAFF
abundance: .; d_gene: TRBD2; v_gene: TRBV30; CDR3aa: CASPRVGGLGETQYF
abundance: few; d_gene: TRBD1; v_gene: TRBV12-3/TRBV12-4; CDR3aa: CASSTRDSFGYTF
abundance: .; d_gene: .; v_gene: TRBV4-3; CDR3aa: CASSIQSGVREKLFF
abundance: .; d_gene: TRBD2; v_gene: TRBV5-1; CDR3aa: CASRVAGGFNEQFF
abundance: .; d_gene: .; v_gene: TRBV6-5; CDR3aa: CAGNSWENYGYTF
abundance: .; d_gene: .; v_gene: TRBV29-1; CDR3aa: CSGSNRVNYGYTF
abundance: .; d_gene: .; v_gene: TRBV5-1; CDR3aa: CASSLQDTSTDTQYF
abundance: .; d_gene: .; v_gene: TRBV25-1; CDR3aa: CASSEYMSEAFF
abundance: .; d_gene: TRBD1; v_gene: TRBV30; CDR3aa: CAWSVSRGGPYEQYF
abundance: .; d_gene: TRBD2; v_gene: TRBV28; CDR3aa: CASSLTSGEQFF
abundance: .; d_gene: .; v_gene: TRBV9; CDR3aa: CASSHVSRADTQYF
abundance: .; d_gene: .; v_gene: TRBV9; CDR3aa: CASRRGDTSGNTIYF
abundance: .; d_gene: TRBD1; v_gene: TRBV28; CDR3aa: CASSLGRGVDYGYTF
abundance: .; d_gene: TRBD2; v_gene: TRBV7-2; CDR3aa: CASSFPGGIQETQYF
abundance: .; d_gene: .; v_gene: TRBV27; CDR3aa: CASSLRDTYEQYF
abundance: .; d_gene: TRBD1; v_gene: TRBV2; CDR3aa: CASSGGQTGEKLFF
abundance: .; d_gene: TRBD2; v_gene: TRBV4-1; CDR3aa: CASSQDGLVAGGPHTQYF
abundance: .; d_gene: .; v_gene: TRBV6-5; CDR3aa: CASSDYDKPYEQYF